One T cell receptor (beta chain) is described in this entry. The antigen this receptor binds is unknown. The cohort comprised several hundred healthy bone marrow donors. At the time of sampling, all cohort members were nominally healthy, though unrecorded immune exposures were likely present. The donor was CMV seronegative and was included in the group of a few hundred seronegative cohort members. A peripheral blood sample was provided by each donor, and peripheral blood mononuclear cells were used for TCR beta sequencing. The Qiagen DNeasy Blood Extraction Kit was used to extract genomic DNA from the blood cell samples. The data were taken from a study of cytomegalovirus exposure and HLA in healthy donors (dated by TCRdb to 2017 to 2019). Background for the entire study: According to an earlier analysis of 450 to 650 of the donors, roughly 180 million T cells yielded roughly 100 million unique TCR beta sequences and around 300 Gb of sequence data. Both class I and class II loci were covered by HLA typing, at four-digit resolution. Every discovery cohort repertoire had been produced on one sequencing platform. Across around 400 genotyped donors of the cohort, an average of about 220,000 unique TCR beta nucleotide sequences per donor were sequenced, and around 20% of those sequences were non-productive. A separate validation cohort of over a hundred different subjects was used in addition to the 666-subject first cohort. A later analysis re-examined previously published TCR beta repertoires from roughly 650 donors and added high-resolution HLA genotyping to investigate patterns of TCR occurrence. In a later genetic analysis, genome-wide SNP genotypes for about 65% of the roughly 670 donors were used, and that subset was treated as a discovery cohort. To predict cytomegalovirus infection status, the study brought together high-throughput TCR immunosequencing, statistical association of individual TCRs with disease status, and machine learning. In the later analysis, no new phenotypic data were used to find candidate immune exposures; instead, reliance was placed on TCR beta sequences and their occurrence across donors. To decide whether each TCR beta V gene segment behaved as functional or pseudogenic, an earlier analysis of approximately 620 of the donors relied on high-throughput TCR beta sequencing. A few DR-DQ haplotypes were handled as single units for association and clustering because linkage in the cohort was strong. The number of typed donors differed by locus: about 629-630 for A, B, C, DRB1 and DQB1; about 520 for DQA1; 606 for DPA1; and roughly 490 for DPB1. Around 320 gigabases of sequencing data and roughly 90 million unique TCR sequences were included in an early release covering about 700 HLA-typed donors. The study used immunosequencing to profile the T cell repertoires of approximately 630 subjects and linked those repertoires to cytomegalovirus serostatus. Of the 350 to 450 genotyped donors, less than 90% were placed in the genetic ancestry cluster associated with self-reported Caucasian donors. The study was designed to test whether signatures of past pathogen exposure could be identified by cataloging public T cell receptors. Donor age, sex, ethnicity and CMV serostatus were collected together with the repertoire data. General conclusions and limits of the study: Only TCR beta chains were sequenced in this cohort, and the absence of alpha or paired-chain data limited detectable features. In an earlier analysis of 587 of the donors, most TCR beta V segments were observed in productive rearrangements about 90% or about 30% of the time, broadly matching IMGT annotations. The authors suggested that the approach could potentially be generalized to other disease states and immunological phenotypes. Correlated functional status among segregating V segments might reflect linkage disequilibrium, but an unknown experimental factor could not be ruled out. Most TCR sequences were seen in very few donors, while some public TCRs were found in many individuals. Assigning TCR associations to individual alleles was difficult when HLA alleles, especially DR and DQ, strongly co-occurred. In a later analysis, several top co-occurrence clusters were reported to appear linked to parvovirus B19, influenza, CMV and Epstein-Barr virus. The study gave a list of some 150 TCR beta chains associated with cytomegalovirus. In a later genetic analysis, fewer N-insertions in productive TCRs were reported among donors in an Asian-associated ancestry cluster than the approximately 710-donor mean. Compared with equally common non-associated chains, HLA-associated TCR beta chains in a later analysis were more clonally expanded and had lower generation probabilities. In a later analysis, most CMV-associated TCR beta chains were found to appear HLA-restricted, with HLA associations seemingly driven largely by CMV exposure. An association between a missense DCLRE1C variant and V-gene and J-gene trimming of TCR beta chains was found in a later genetic analysis and replicated in an independent cohort. A further reported finding was that TCR beta sequences accurately predicted the HLA-A and HLA-B alleles for most subjects in the first cohort. Because counts were too low, more than 15 rarely observed V segments, including chromosome 9 orphons, were excluded from the earlier analysis of 587 of the donors. In a later analysis, the rate of TCR association differed among HLA loci, with DRB1 alleles having the most associated TCRs and HLA-C alleles having the fewest. Immune exposure information for the cohort was limited to CMV serostatus. The presence/absence analyses assumed that sequencing depth was roughly uniform across donors, and that assumption may not be true. Because HLA typing was unavailable for some donors at each locus, only the typed subset was used in association tests. Some IMGT-functional V segments, including TRBV6-2 and TRBV6-3, could not be told apart with the 87-base-pair reads, so those segments were excluded. A cluster of highly shared sequence variants was judged likely to be a technical artifact of the sequencing pipeline. Cytomegalovirus status was reported to be diagnosed by the classifier with high specificity and sensitivity in both the original and validation cohorts. A few of the identified cytomegalovirus-associated TCR beta chains were confirmed in vitro to be specific for cytomegalovirus antigens. At a false discovery rate of 0.05, a later analysis linked under 20,000 TCR beta sequences to specific HLA alleles.

Receptors were amplified or captured by the immunoSEQ multiplex PCR assay. For the multiplex PCR, a mixture combining 60 forward primers for TCR Vbeta segments and 13 reverse primers for TCR Jbeta segments was used. The CDR3 region of rearranged TCR beta genes was amplified from genomic DNA by a multiplex PCR assay. The amplified TCR beta libraries were sequenced on the Illumina HiSeq System as 87-base-pair reads. Per the authors' processing: In a later analysis, 80 million or so unique TCR beta chains were counted across the 690 or so repertoires, and some 10 million of these chains were shared by at least two donors. Raw reads were error-corrected and collapsed into unique sequences by a nearest-neighbor algorithm in which closely related sequences were merged to remove PCR and sequencing errors. Alignment of CDR3 sequences to IMGT reference sequences was used to assign V, D and J gene segments. For a sequence to be retained, a match of at least six nucleotides to both a V gene segment and a J gene segment was required. A rearrangement counted as productive if the CDR3 had no stop codons and remained in frame with V and J, and every other rearrangement counted as non-productive. Following IMGT convention, CDR3 was defined as the stretch from the second conserved V-encoded cysteine up to the conserved J-encoded phenylalanine. In an earlier analysis of around 600 of the donors, sequences lacking an unambiguous match to a single V gene segment were excluded. An earlier analysis of a few hundred of the donors classified V segments as functional when productive rearrangements were above 56.7% and as segregating when the standard deviation between donors was above 5%. A statistical classification framework was built for diagnosing cytomegalovirus status from the catalog of TCR beta chain sequences. V and J gene assignment, in a later analysis, came from comparing TCR nucleotide sequences with IMGT/GENE-DB human TR gene sequences. Using the TCRdist pipeline, a later analysis assigned CDR3 sequences along with most-parsimonious VDJ recombination scenarios. In a later analysis, every TCR beta chain was defined by the combination of its CDR3 amino acid sequence and its V-gene family, and reads without a unique V-gene family were dropped. As a way to deal with suspected cross-contamination and a sequencing artifact, a later analysis dropped 592 nucleotide sequences that were highly shared and had low generation probability. For each public chain, a later analysis derived a clonal expansion index from normalized ranks of inferred template counts within each repertoire. In a later analysis, generation probabilities were computed using a VDJ recombination model fitted to out-of-frame rearrangements, and the results were checked against IGoR. In a later analysis, hypergeometric tests were used to score TCR-TCR, TCR-HLA and TCR-CMV co-occurrence, with a repertoire-size bias correction applied to TCR pairs. In a later analysis, false discovery rates were estimated by permuting HLA or CMV assignments 20 times. In a later analysis, co-occurring TCRs were grouped using DBSCAN, and TCRdist sequence similarity was added for clustering within HLA-allele-positive subsets. Repertoires with fewer than 30,000 or more than 120,000 public chains, plus five repertoires with anomalous nucleotide sharing, were excluded from co-occurrence clustering. Sourced from immuneACCESS, this table was stored by TCRdb with only in-frame sequences that have V and J called. A share of the clones is absent; for the studies checked, an unresolved V gene accounts for under half, and the remainder has no known explanation. For V, J and clone size, that table is used; D and trimming come from the DNA. The table kept for this sample lists fewer than 150,000 clones. The top ten clones comprise 1.5% to 2.5% of the sample.

Taken from the germline V gene, the CDR1 and CDR2 loops are MNHEY and SVGAGI. Taken from cysteine to phenylalanine, the CDR3 has 14 residues. Only the CDR3 portion is preserved as DNA: 42 bases, with reading frame beginning at the first base. For this chain, trimming is 5 bases at the V end and 2 bases at the J end, and the number of junction bases without a gene match is 2. The chain employs TRBV6-5 and TRBJ1-2; 10 of the junction bases match TRBD1. The source material was PBMCs. The receptor comes from a woman aged 60 to 75 in good health and CMV-seronegative. The nucleotide sequence reads as follows: TGTGCCAGCAGTCAGGGACAGGGGAACTATGGCTACACCTTC. It codes for CASSQGQGNYGYTF.